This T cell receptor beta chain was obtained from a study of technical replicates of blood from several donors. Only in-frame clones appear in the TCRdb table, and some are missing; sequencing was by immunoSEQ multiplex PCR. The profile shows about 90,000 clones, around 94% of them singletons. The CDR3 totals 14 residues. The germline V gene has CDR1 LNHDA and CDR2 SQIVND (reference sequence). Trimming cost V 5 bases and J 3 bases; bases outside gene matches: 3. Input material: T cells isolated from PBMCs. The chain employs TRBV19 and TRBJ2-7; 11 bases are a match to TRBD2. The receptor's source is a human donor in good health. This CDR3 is CASSVTSGGYEQYF. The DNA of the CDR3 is TGTGCCAGTAGTGTCACTAGCGGGGGCTACGAGCAGTACTTC. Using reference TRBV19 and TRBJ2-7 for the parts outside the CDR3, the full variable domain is DGGITQSPKYLFRKEGQNVTLSCEQNLNHDAMYWYRQDPGQGLRLIYYSQIVNDFQKGDIAEGYSVSREKKESFPLTVTSAQKNPTAFYLCASSVTSGGYEQYFGPGTRLTVT.